Listed here are 26 T cell receptor beta chains from one sample, sequenced in a study of T cell responses to AZD1222 COVID-19 vaccine (dated by TCRdb to the early 2020s). The time point tag for this specimen amounts to: about 28 days (+/-7) after the second vaccine dose. Library preparation used the immunoSEQ multiplex PCR assay. TCRdb stores this immuneACCESS table with in-frame sequences only. Part of the clones is absent; in the studies checked, under half of the shortfall reflects unresolved V genes, and no reason is known for the rest. The sample table shows over 110,000 clones, and roughly nine tenths are seen once. The ten biggest clones cover about 1.5% of the sample. Sequences were derived from peripheral blood, sampled 28 days after the second AZD1222 dose. Receptors were obtained from an adult who received the AZD1222 COVID-19 vaccine.

V is TRBV3-1 (or the pseudogene TRBV3-2) and J is TRBJ2-5; the D gene could be TRBD1 or TRBD2 (6 bases each). Trimming left V 2 bases short and J 5 bases short, with 15 bases between. The CDR3 totals 15 residues. The germline CDR1 and CDR2 sequences are LGHDT and YNNKEL (reference sequence). This CDR3 reads CASSQTRGVLETQYF. The CDR3 DNA follows: TGTGCCAGCAGCCAAACTAGGGGGGTTTTGGAGACCCAGTACTTC.

The chain joins TRBV18 to TRBJ1-2, with D uncertain. V lost 3 bases and J lost 2, with 7 bases in between. Germline V gives CDR1 KGHSH, CDR2 LQKENI. CDR3 length equals 13 residues. The DNA for the CDR3 is TGTGCCAGCTCACCTGCGACGAACTATGGCTACACCTTC. Protein: CASSPATNYGYTF.

The chain employs TRBV9 and TRBJ2-7; 8 bases agree with TRBD1. Trimming at V came to 4 bases and at J to 6 bases, leaving 12 bases not matched to a gene. Germline CDR1 reads SGDLS; CDR2 reads YYNGEE. The CDR3 consists of 15 residues. The CDR3 nucleotides read TGTGCCAGCAGCCCTGGACAGGGTTTGGGCTTCGAGCAGTACTTC. It yields the protein CASSPGQGLGFEQYF.

The CDR3 DNA reads TGTGCCAGCAGCTTAGCACAGTTGTCAGATACGCAGTATTTT. It yields the protein CASSLAQLSDTQYF. This chain links TRBV7-9 with TRBJ2-3; D is undetermined. The germline V gene has CDR1 SEHNR and CDR2 FQNEAQ (reference sequence). V lost 0 bases to trimming and J lost 4 bases, with 8 bases between them. The CDR3 extends over 14 amino acids.

The chain combines TRBV3-1 (or the pseudogene TRBV3-2) with TRBJ1-2; the D gene is possibly TRBD1 (6 bases). Trimming left V 3 bases short and J 8 bases short, with 13 bases between. From germline, CDR1 is LGHDT and CDR2 YNNKEL (reference sequence). The CDR3 extends over 13 amino acids. As DNA, the CDR3 is TGTGCCAGCAGCCAGGGGGCCGTTGGGGGCTACACCTTC. Its translation: CASSQGAVGGYTF.

CDR3 nucleotides: TGTGCCAGCAGCTTAACGGGACCAGGGGACACTGAAGCTTTCTTT. It translates to CASSLTGPGDTEAFF. This sequence joins TRBV7-3 and TRBJ1-1, with a possible D match to TRBD1 (6 bases). V was shortened by 0 bases and J by 3 bases, with 11 bases between the two germline ends. Germline V gene data show CDR1 as SGHTA and CDR2 as FQGTGA. The CDR3 is 15 amino acids.

About this clone: The sample has other DNA sequences that encode this CDR3 too. The CDR3 DNA is TGCGCCAGCAGCTCAGCCTACGAGCAGTACTTC. Amino acids: CASSSAYEQYF. The chain carries TRBV5-1 and TRBJ2-7; D is unclear. Trimming removed 3 bases at V and 2 bases at J, with 3 bases between. This CDR3 has 11 amino acids. Germline CDR1 and CDR2: SGHRS and YFSETQ.

The chain recombines TRBV2 with TRBJ2-7; 7 bases match TRBD2. CDR3 length equals 13 residues. J lost 1 base, V lost 11 bases, and 8 bases had no gene match. Germline V gives CDR1 SNHLY, CDR2 FYNNEI. As DNA, the CDR3 is TGTGCCGGCCTTGGGGGGGGATCCTACGAGCAGTACTTC. Its translation is CAGLGGGSYEQYF. The full variable domain, completed using reference TRBV2 and TRBJ2-7, is EPEVTQTPSHQVTQMGQEVILRCVPISNHLYFYWYRQILGQKVEFLVSFYNNEISEKSEIFDDQFSVERPDGSNFTLKIRSTKLEDSAMYFCAGLGGGSYEQYFGPGTRLTVT.

The chain carries TRBV7-7 and TRBJ1-5; D not resolved. The CDR3 loop spans 16 amino acids. Per the germline V gene, CDR1 is SSHAT and CDR2 is FNYEAQ (reference sequence). V lost 1 base to trimming and J lost 0 bases, with 10 bases between them. The chain's CDR3 is CASSLVPPYSNQPQHF. The CDR3 DNA is TGTGCCAGCAGCTTAGTGCCCCCCTATAGCAATCAGCCCCAGCATTTT.

This chain links TRBV19 with TRBJ1-5; 8 nucleotides align to TRBD1. Germline loops: CDR1 LNHDA, CDR2 SQIVND (reference sequence). The length of the CDR3 is 14 residues. J gave up 3 bases and V 7 bases, and 5 bases lay outside the gene matches. The CDR3: CASKGTGFNQPQHF. In DNA, the CDR3 is TGTGCCAGTAAAGGGACAGGCTTCAATCAGCCCCAGCATTTT.

This clone was detected a few times. The chain carries TRBV9 and TRBJ2-5; 10 nucleotides match TRBD1. V was pared by 0 bases and J by 5 bases, with 13 bases of the junction left unmatched. The germline CDR1 and CDR2 sequences are SGDLS and YYNGEE. This CDR3 contains 18 residues. The CDR3 bases are TGTGCCAGCAGCGTAGGAGAAATCTGGGACAGGGGAAGGGAGACCCAGTACTTC. This encodes CASSVGEIWDRGRETQYF.

A note on this clone: The same CDR3 arises from other DNA sequences in this sample as well. This chain links TRBV5-1 with TRBJ2-1; maybe TRBD1 (7 bases). The CDR3 has 14 residues. With 0 bases removed from V and 6 bases from J, the gap between germline ends came to 10 bases. Germline CDR1 is SGHRS and CDR2 is YFSETQ. This CDR3 reads CASSLDRGGNEQFF. The CDR3 DNA is TGCGCCAGCAGCTTGGACAGGGGAGGCAATGAGCAGTTCTTC.

This sequence joins TRBV28 and TRBJ2-2; tentative D call: TRBD1 (5 bases). The CDR3 contains 14 residues. CDR1 and CDR2 from the germline V gene are MDHEN and SYDVKM. V was trimmed by 8 bases and J by 5 bases, leaving 15 bases between them. The CDR3 region has the DNA TGTGCCAGCCGTGGACATCAATCGACCGGGGAGCTGTTTTTT. It encodes CASRGHQSTGELFF.

The V gene is TRBV28, the J gene TRBJ2-3, with TRBD1 matching 7 bases. CDR1 and CDR2 from the germline V gene are MDHEN and SYDVKM. V lost 6 bases to trimming and J lost 0 bases; unmatched junction nucleotides: 9. The CDR3 covers 16 residues. CDR3: CASSGTVRASTDTQYF. Here the CDR3 DNA reads TGTGCCAGCAGCGGGACAGTGAGAGCTAGCACAGATACGCAGTATTTT.

This clone has just one count. The CDR3 DNA reads as TGTGCCAGCAGTTACTCTAAAGAGGGGACAGGGAGTCGCACCTTC. Translated: CASSYSKEGTGSRTF. This chain connects TRBV6-5 to TRBJ1-2, with 9 bases fitting TRBD1. V shed 0 bases, J shed 13 bases, and the junction held 12 bases outside the gene matches. The CDR3 runs to 15 residues. Germline lookup yields CDR1 MNHEY and CDR2 SVGAGI.

This chain connects TRBV5-1 to TRBJ2-1; the match to TRBD2 covers 7 bases. J lost 4 bases, V lost 1 base, and 11 bases had no gene match. The germline V gene encodes CDR1 SGHRS and CDR2 YFSETQ. The CDR3 consists of 17 residues. The CDR3 is CASSLLGGSVSYNEQFF. In DNA form, the CDR3 reads TGCGCCAGCAGCTTGTTGGGCGGGAGTGTATCATACAATGAGCAGTTCTTC.

This clone has just one count. Here the CDR3 reads CASSEGGPGHPRGLDTQYF. In DNA form, the CDR3 reads TGTGCCAGCAGTGAAGGTGGCCCGGGACACCCGAGGGGACTAGATACGCAGTATTTT. This rearrangement joins TRBV2 to TRBJ2-3; D is tentatively TRBD1 or TRBD2 (6 bases each). Germline CDR1 reads SNHLY; CDR2 reads FYNNEI. Trimming removed 1 base at V and 5 bases at J, with 25 bases between. The CDR3 loop spans 19 amino acids. Full variable domain (remainder filled in from reference TRBV2 and TRBJ2-3): EPEVTQTPSHQVTQMGQEVILRCVPISNHLYFYWYRQILGQKVEFLVSFYNNEISEKSEIFDDQFSVERPDGSNFTLKIRSTKLEDSAMYFCASSEGGPGHPRGLDTQYFGPGTRLTVL.

This clone was recorded only once. This chain uses TRBV5-1 with TRBJ2-5; 7 bases are shared with TRBD1. CDR1 and CDR2 (germline): SGHRS, YFSETQ. This CDR3 comprises 15 residues. Unmatched junction bases numbered 4, after V lost 1 base and J lost 1 base. CDR3 sequence: CASSLQTGLQETQYF. DNA of the CDR3: TGCGCCAGCAGCTTGCAGACAGGGCTCCAAGAGACCCAGTACTTC.

The chain employs TRBV7-8 and TRBJ1-1; no clear D. V was trimmed by 5 bases and J by 7 bases, leaving 8 bases between them. CDR3 length equals 11 residues. Germline loops: CDR1 SGHVS, CDR2 FQNEAQ. In nucleotides, the CDR3 is TGTGCCAGCAGCCGGGAGATTGAAGCTTTCTTT. Translated, it gives CASSREIEAFF.

This clone was recorded a few times. V is TRBV14 and J is TRBJ2-7, with D uncertain. Germline CDR1 SGHDN, CDR2 FVKESK. This CDR3 region has 13 residues. The V end lost 4 bases, the J end lost 7 bases, and 14 bases lay between the germline ends. This CDR3 is CASSPRTLGEQYV. CDR3 nucleotide sequence: TGTGCCAGCAGCCCCCGGACCCTCGGGGAGCAGTACGTC.

The chain employs TRBV7-2 and TRBJ1-1, with D possibly being TRBD1 (5 bases). CDR1 is SGHTA, CDR2 FQGNSA, per germline. V lost 5 bases to trimming and J lost 4 bases, with 17 bases between them. CDR3 length: 15 amino acids. The CDR3, as DNA: TGTGCCAGCAGCCCATCTTTAACCAGGGTCACTGAAGCTTTCTTT. It encodes CASSPSLTRVTEAFF.

J is TRBJ2-3 and V is TRBV4-3; TRBD2 matches at 7 bases. From germline, CDR1 is LGHNA and CDR2 YSLEER. The J segment lost 1 base and the V segment lost 3 bases, leaving 10 bases of the junction unmatched. The CDR3 is made up of 17 amino acids. The CDR3 is CASSQGSGTPGTDTQYF. In DNA, the CDR3 is TGCGCCAGCAGCCAGGGAAGCGGGACCCCCGGCACAGATACGCAGTATTTT.

The V call is TRBV7-2, the J call TRBJ2-2; 8 bases agree with TRBD2. The CDR3 has 15 residues. Germline CDR1 is SGHTA and CDR2 is FQGNSA. Unmatched junction bases numbered 7, after V lost 4 bases and J lost 6 bases. CDR3: CASSSLLGLAGELFF. CDR3 coding DNA: TGTGCCAGCAGCTCTCTCCTGGGACTAGCCGGGGAGCTGTTTTTT. Full variable domain (outside the CDR3, taken from reference TRBV7-2 and TRBJ2-2): GAGVSQSPSNKVTEKGKDVELRCDPISGHTALYWYRQSLGQGLEFLIYFQGNSAPDKSGLPSDRFSAERTGGSVSTLTIQRTQQEDSAVYLCASSSLLGLAGELFFGEGSRLTVL.

This rearrangement joins TRBV6-2 or TRBV6-3 to TRBJ2-7, with D possibly matching TRBD1 (5 bases). The CDR3 covers 15 residues. V lost 6 bases and J lost 0, with 15 bases in between. Germline CDR1 and CDR2: MNHEY and SVGEGT. The CDR3 DNA is TGTGCCAGCAGCTCCGTAGGGGCCTTCTCCTACGAGCAGTACTTC. Residues: CASSSVGAFSYEQYF.

The rearrangement links TRBV9 to TRBJ1-1; D not resolved. The CDR3 sequence is 15 residues long. CDR1 and CDR2 from the germline V gene are SGDLS and YYNGEE. V dropped 0 bases and J dropped 10 bases, with 19 bases sitting between them. The CDR3 loop reads CASSVGSSSVVRAFF. For the CDR3, the DNA is TGTGCCAGCAGCGTAGGATCCAGTAGTGTGGTAAGAGCTTTCTTT.

This chain joins TRBV2 and TRBJ2-6, with 7 bases aligning to TRBD1. CDR1 is SNHLY, CDR2 FYNNEI, per germline. CDR3 length: 18 residues. The J segment lost 0 bases and the V segment lost 7 bases, leaving 12 bases of the junction unmatched. The CDR3 DNA reads as TGTGCCAGCAACACACAGGGGCCTACTCTCTCTGGGGCCAACGTCCTGACTTTC. Its protein is CASNTQGPTLSGANVLTF. Together with reference TRBV2 and TRBJ2-6, the CDR3 gives the full variable domain: EPEVTQTPSHQVTQMGQEVILRCVPISNHLYFYWYRQILGQKVEFLVSFYNNEISEKSEIFDDQFSVERPDGSNFTLKIRSTKLEDSAMYFCASNTQGPTLSGANVLTFGAGSRLTVL.